A selection of T cell receptor beta chains follows, all from one sample in a study of cytomegalovirus exposure and HLA in healthy donors. The data were produced by immunoSEQ multiplex PCR, yet TCRdb's version contains in-frame clones alone and is incomplete. The sample holds nearly 200,000 clones; approximately 80% are singletons and the top ten take 10% to 15%. Sequencing was done on a sample of PBMCs. The source is a woman in her twenties or thirties in good health and CMV-seropositive. Both conserved end residues are part of each CDR3. A D gene is named only where the DNA matches it firmly. Some rows have no size entry. The others give once, few or many, or a class for an expanded clone.

>.|TRBV6-5|TRBD2|TRBJ2-1
CASSPGTSGSNEQFF
TGTGCCAGCAGTCCCGGGACTAGCGGTTCCAATGAGCAGTTCTTC
>many|TRBV7-9|TRBD2|TRBJ2-4
CAVPGLADKNIQYF
TGTGCAGTACCCGGACTAGCGGATAAAAACATTCAGTACTTC
>.|TRBV2|.|TRBJ2-3
CASTRVTDTQYF
TGTGCCAGCACCAGGGTCACAGATACGCAGTATTTT
>.|TRBV2|.|TRBJ1-5
CASSSNFNQPQHF
TGTGCCAGCAGTTCCAATTTCAATCAGCCCCAGCATTTT
>once|TRBV5-6|.|TRBJ2-7
CASSLSRSYEQYF
TGTGCCAGCAGCTTGTCACGGTCCTACGAGCAGTACTTC
>few|TRBV7-2|TRBD2|TRBJ2-7
CASSPRLAEISYEQYF
TGTGCCAGCAGCCCCCGACTAGCGGAGATCTCCTACGAGCAGTACTTC
>.|TRBV2|.|TRBJ1-2
CASSGAGLGYTF
TGTGCCAGCAGTGGGGCAGGGCTGGGCTACACCTTC
>.|TRBV6-5|TRBD1|TRBJ1-4
CASTDRGREKLFF
TGTGCCAGCACTGACAGGGGTCGCGAAAAACTGTTTTTT
>.|TRBV11-3|.|TRBJ1-1
CASSSTTNTEAFF
TGTGCCAGCAGCTCAACTACGAACACTGAAGCTTTCTTT
>.|TRBV2|TRBD1|TRBJ2-5
CASRPGTGEETQYF
TGTGCCAGCAGACCCGGGACAGGGGAAGAGACCCAGTACTTC
>once|TRBV5-1|TRBD1|TRBJ2-5
CASSLEGGDAATQYF
TGCGCCAGCAGCTTGGAAGGGGGCGACGCGGCGACCCAGTACTTC
>.|TRBV7-2|TRBD2|TRBJ2-1
CASSRVSGTYNEQFF
TGTGCCAGCAGCCGCGTTAGCGGGACCTACAATGAGCAGTTCTTC
>.|TRBV6-4|TRBD1|TRBJ1-1
CARNSPGGLSTEAFF
TGTGCCAGGAATTCTCCAGGGGGCTTGAGCACTGAAGCTTTCTTT
>.|TRBV27|TRBD1|TRBJ2-7
CASRRQGASYEQYF
TGTGCCAGCAGAAGACAGGGAGCCTCCTACGAGCAGTACTTC
>.|TRBV5-4|.|TRBJ1-2
CASSLPQVNYGYTF
TGTGCCAGCAGCTTGCCACAGGTGAACTATGGCTACACCTTC
>.|TRBV4-2|TRBD1|TRBJ1-5
CASSQVGLQGGQPQHF
TGTGCCAGCAGCCAAGTTGGTCTGCAGGGGGGACAGCCCCAGCATTTT
>.|TRBV6-1|TRBD2|TRBJ2-7
CASELKGLAPEQYF
TGTGCCAGCGAATTGAAAGGACTAGCGCCCGAGCAGTACTTC
>.|TRBV9|.|TRBJ2-1
CASSVVPGQNEQFF
TGTGCCAGCAGCGTCGTCCCAGGGCAAAATGAGCAGTTCTTC
>.|TRBV29-1|.|TRBJ2-5
CSVSQGARETQYF
TGCAGCGTTTCCCAAGGGGCGCGGGAGACCCAGTACTTC
>.|TRBV6-1|TRBD2|TRBJ2-7
CASSPWIGGEAEQYF
TGTGCCAGCAGTCCATGGATTGGGGGGGAAGCCGAGCAGTACTTC
>.|TRBV6-1|TRBD2|TRBJ2-1
CASSWPAGAYNEQFF
TGTGCCAGCAGTTGGCCAGCGGGAGCTTACAATGAGCAGTTCTTC
>.|TRBV19|.|TRBJ2-6
CASWGVGALSGANVLTF
TGTGCCAGTTGGGGCGTTGGGGCGCTTTCCGGGGCCAACGTCCTGACTTTC
>.|TRBV28|.|TRBJ1-5
CASNVANQPQHF
TGTGCCAGCAACGTAGCCAATCAGCCCCAGCATTTT
>.|TRBV14|TRBD1|TRBJ2-7
CASSHAGTGNAYEQYF
TGTGCCAGCAGCCATGCCGGGACAGGGAACGCCTACGAGCAGTACTTC
>.|TRBV5-6|.|TRBJ2-4
CASSLVGGGNIQYF
TGTGCCAGCAGCTTGGTGGGGGGAGGAAACATTCAGTACTTC
>.|TRBV2|TRBD1|TRBJ1-5
CASSAGQFNQPQHF
TGTGCCAGCAGTGCGGGACAGTTCAATCAGCCCCAGCATTTT
>.|TRBV5-4|TRBD2|TRBJ2-1
CASSSGTSGMRNEQFF
TGTGCCAGCAGCTCAGGGACTAGCGGGATGCGCAATGAGCAGTTCTTC
>.|TRBV29-1|.|TRBJ1-2
CSVEDDTYYGYTF
TGCAGCGTTGAAGACGACACTTACTATGGCTACACCTTC
>.|TRBV29-1|TRBD1|TRBJ2-1
CSARGQADEQFF
TGCAGCGCTAGAGGACAGGCCGATGAGCAGTTCTTC
>.|TRBV15|.|TRBJ1-5
CATSRGLNSNQPQHF
TGTGCCACCAGCAGGGGCCTCAATAGCAATCAGCCCCAGCATTTT
>.|TRBV10-2|.|TRBJ1-1
CASSEPTVNENTEAFF
TGCGCCAGCAGTGAGCCGACAGTTAACGAGAACACTGAAGCTTTCTTT
>.|TRBV16|TRBD1|TRBJ2-7
CASGAGTGIYEQYF
TGTGCCAGCGGGGCCGGGACAGGGATCTACGAGCAGTACTTC
>.|TRBV5-1|.|TRBJ2-3
CASSSQREASWWDTDTQYF
TGCGCCAGCAGCTCACAGAGGGAGGCCTCTTGGTGGGACACAGATACGCAGTATTTT
>.|TRBV5-5|.|TRBJ2-1
CASSLGLAPSDEQFF
TGTGCCAGCAGCTTGGGGCTAGCGCCATCGGATGAGCAGTTCTTC
>.|TRBV5-4|TRBD2|TRBJ2-1
CASSRTSGAYNEQFF
TGTGCCAGCAGCCGGACTAGCGGTGCCTACAATGAGCAGTTCTTC
>.|TRBV10-3|TRBD1|TRBJ1-2
CAIRPDRGPMNGYTF
TGTGCCATCAGGCCCGACAGGGGTCCGATGAATGGCTACACCTTC
>.|TRBV5-1|TRBD1|TRBJ1-4
CASSFKGQDEKLFF
TGCGCCAGCAGCTTTAAAGGACAGGATGAAAAACTGTTTTTT
>.|TRBV6-5|.|TRBJ1-2
CASSGYYGYTF
TGTGCCAGCTCAGGGTACTATGGCTACACCTTC
>.|TRBV5-1|.|TRBJ1-1
CASSLGDTEAFF
TGCGCCAGCAGCTTGGGAGACACTGAAGCTTTCTTT
>.|TRBV19|TRBD1|TRBJ1-5
CASSPGTGARQRQPQHF
TGTGCCAGTAGTCCCGGGACAGGGGCCCGGCAGCGTCAGCCCCAGCATTTT
>.|TRBV9|.|TRBJ2-5
CASSVASGGETQYF
TGTGCCAGCAGCGTAGCTTCTGGCGGGGAGACCCAGTACTTC
>.|TRBV7-9|.|TRBJ2-5
CASSLLTVKETQYF
TGTGCCAGCAGCTTATTGACAGTCAAAGAGACCCAGTACTTC
>.|TRBV7-2|.|TRBJ1-2
CASSLGGGGVGGYTF
TGTGCCAGCAGCTTGGGAGGTGGAGGGGTGGGAGGCTACACCTTC
>.|TRBV2|.|TRBJ2-5
CASSEARQGSETQYF
TGTGCCAGCAGTGAAGCGCGGCAGGGATCAGAGACCCAGTACTTC
>.|TRBV15|.|TRBJ2-5
CATSRDPGLANEKTQYF
TGTGCCACCAGCAGAGATCCAGGGCTCGCCAATGAAAAGACCCAGTACTTC
>.|TRBV11-2|TRBD1|TRBJ2-3
CASSFGQGTDTQYF
TGTGCCAGCAGCTTCGGACAGGGAACAGATACGCAGTATTTT
>.|TRBV20-1|.|TRBJ2-5
CSAWRQETQYF
TGCAGTGCTTGGAGACAAGAGACCCAGTACTTC
>.|TRBV6-1|.|TRBJ1-2
CASSDRTHGYTF
TGTGCCAGCAGTGACAGGACTCACGGCTACACCTTC
>.|TRBV28|.|TRBJ2-7
CASSSPKTNYEQYF
TGTGCCAGCAGTTCGCCTAAAACTAACTACGAGCAGTACTTC
>.|TRBV11-3|TRBD1|TRBJ1-5
CASSTGTGVSNQPQHF
TGTGCCAGCAGCACCGGGACAGGGGTTAGCAATCAGCCCCAGCATTTT
>.|TRBV29-1|.|TRBJ2-1
CSTAPRRAYNEQFF
TGCAGCACCGCGCCTAGAAGAGCCTACAATGAGCAGTTCTTC
>.|TRBV9|TRBD1|TRBJ1-2
CASSVAGTVLSF
TGTGCCAGCAGCGTAGCCGGGACAGTCCTATCCTTC
>few|TRBV5-1|.|TRBJ2-2
CASRENPGQLNTGELFF
TGCGCCAGCAGGGAAAACCCTGGACAGCTGAACACCGGGGAGCTGTTTTTT
>.|TRBV6-1|TRBD2|TRBJ2-7
CASSEGWGGNYEQYF
TGTGCCAGCAGTGAAGGGTGGGGGGGGAATTACGAGCAGTACTTC
>.|TRBV5-8|.|TRBJ2-7
CASSGGEEENEQYF
TGTGCCAGCAGCGGGGGCGAGGAGGAAAACGAGCAGTACTTC
>once|TRBV9|TRBD2|TRBJ2-3
CASSATSGRGTDTQYF
TGTGCCAGCAGCGCCACTAGCGGGAGGGGTACAGATACGCAGTATTTT
>.|TRBV11-3|TRBD2|TRBJ2-1
CASSPTSGNEQFF
TGTGCCAGCAGCCCCACTAGCGGCAATGAGCAGTTCTTC
>.|TRBV7-9|TRBD2|TRBJ2-7
CASSLAGRASGEQYF
TGTGCCAGCAGCCTTGCCGGGAGGGCCTCGGGGGAGCAGTACTTC
>once|TRBV5-6|.|TRBJ2-5
CASSLSETQYF
TGTGCCAGCAGCTTGAGCGAGACCCAGTACTTC